A single sample gave rise to the 15 T cell receptor beta chains below, sequenced in a study of blood T cell repertoires in COVID-19. Method: immunoSEQ multiplex PCR; TCRdb's copy keeps in-frame clones and lacks some. The sample contains about 120,000 clones, less than 90% of which appear only once. The specimen sequenced was peripheral blood. These TCRs come from a woman older than 75 with acute or convalescent COVID-19.

The gene calls are TRBV6-6 and TRBJ1-6, with a tentative D call TRBD1 (6 bases). CDR1 MNHNY and CDR2 SVGAGI come from the germline V gene (reference sequence). V gave up 4 bases and J gave up 9 bases, with 16 bases separating them. CDR3 size: 15 residues. CDR3 DNA sequence: TGTGCCAGCAGTTCCACAGGGTCCGGTGCTTCACCCCTCCACTTT. This translates into CASSSTGSGASPLHF.

This clone has only one observation. V is TRBV24-1 and J is TRBJ1-1, with D perhaps TRBD1 (6 bases). The V gene lost 11 bases and the J gene lost 5 bases, with 17 bases spanning the gap. Germline assignment: CDR1 KGHDR and CDR2 SFDVKD. This CDR3 has 13 amino acids. In nucleotides, the CDR3 is TGTGCCATTTCGACACAGGGCGGGACTGAAGCTTTCTTT. It encodes CAISTQGGTEAFF.

The CDR3, as DNA: TGTGCCAGCAGTCTTCCCCTCGGGGGAGGCTATGGCTACACCTTC. Protein product: CASSLPLGGGYGYTF. The rearrangement uses TRBV6-6 and TRBJ1-2, with D possibly TRBD1 on 5 matching bases. Trimming took off 5 bases at V and 4 bases at J, with 17 bases between the two ends. The CDR3 sequence is 15 residues long. Germline CDR1 is MNHNY and CDR2 is SVGAGI (reference sequence).

The chain uses TRBV7-3 and TRBJ2-3; 10 bases align to TRBD2. The CDR3 is 15 residues long. Germline CDR1 is SGHTA and CDR2 is FQGTGA. V lost 5 bases to trimming and J lost 6 bases; unmatched junction nucleotides: 8. CDR3: CASSPQAGGPDTQYF. CDR3 nucleotides: TGTGCCAGCAGCCCCCAAGCGGGGGGGCCTGATACGCAGTATTTT. Complete variable domain (other parts from reference TRBV7-3 and TRBJ2-3): GAGVSQTPSNKVTEKGKYVELRCDPISGHTALYWYRQSLGQGPEFLIYFQGTGAADDSGLPNDRFFAVRPEGSVSTLKIQRTERGDSAVYLCASSPQAGGPDTQYFGPGTRLTVL.

This sequence joins TRBV5-1 and TRBJ1-4; 10 bases match TRBD1. CDR1 is SGHRS, CDR2 YFSETQ, per germline. This CDR3 spans 15 amino acids. The junction had 9 bases not matched to a gene; V was cut back by 4 bases and J by 9 bases. The CDR3 protein is CASSLETGGAKKLFF. CDR3 in DNA: TGCGCCAGCAGCCTCGAGACAGGGGGCGCAAAAAAACTGTTTTTT.

The CDR3 DNA follows: TGTGCCAGCAGTCTTGGGACAGGGAGTCTCCATTTT. Amino acid sequence: CASSLGTGSLHF. The chain combines TRBV12-3 or TRBV12-4 with TRBJ1-5; 9 positions agree with TRBD1. J lost 16 bases, V lost 5 bases, and 9 bases had no gene match. The CDR3 is made up of 12 amino acids.

The V gene is TRBV7-9, the J gene TRBJ2-5, with TRBD1 matching 9 bases. This CDR3 has 13 residues. The V gene end was trimmed by 6 bases and the J gene end by 5 bases; junction bases not matched to a gene: 4. The germline gives CDR1 SEHNR, CDR2 FQNEAQ (reference sequence). CDR3 protein: CASRGTGKETQYF. The CDR3 DNA sequence: TGTGCCAGCAGGGGGACAGGGAAGGAGACCCAGTACTTC.

The V call is TRBV11-2, the J call TRBJ1-1; no clear D. Germline values: CDR1 SGHAT, CDR2 FQNNGV. V lost 3 bases and J 1 base, leaving 9 bases between the germline ends. The CDR3 extends over 14 amino acids. CDR3 nucleotides: TGTGCCAGCAGCTTCTCGAGAGAGAACACTGAAGCTTTCTTT. This encodes CASSFSRENTEAFF.

The chain combines TRBV4-1 with TRBJ2-6; D is unclear. Per the germline V gene, CDR1 is MGHRA and CDR2 is YSYEKL. Trimming shortened V by 3 bases and J by 0 bases, and 18 bases separated the two germline ends. This CDR3 region has 19 residues. As DNA, the CDR3 is TGCGCCAGCAGCCAGCTGCTACTCGACACTTCCTCTGGGGCCAACGTCCTGACTTTC. Its protein is CASSQLLLDTSSGANVLTF.

The chain is built from TRBV20-1 and TRBJ1-1; possible D gene TRBD1, 6 bases. Germline V gene sequence: CDR1 DFQATT, CDR2 SNEGSKA (reference sequence). The CDR3 extends over 13 amino acids. Trimming pared 3 bases from V and 4 bases from J, leaving 12 bases between. CDR3: CSASYAGVTEAFF. The DNA for the CDR3 is TGCAGTGCTAGTTATGCAGGGGTCACTGAAGCTTTCTTT.

There are a few counts of this clone. The chain couples TRBV19 to TRBJ1-1; D remains ambiguous. Germline V gene sequence: CDR1 LNHDA, CDR2 SQIVND (reference sequence). Trimming took 5 bases from V and 3 from J, leaving 10 bases between them. The CDR3 contains 13 residues. In DNA, the CDR3 is TGTGCCAGTAGTTGGAGGGTGTACACTGAAGCTTTCTTT. This encodes CASSWRVYTEAFF.

The V and J genes are TRBV21-1 and TRBJ2-2; TRBD1 is taken as the D call from the table, unchecked against the DNA. TRBV21-1 is a pseudogene locus. The CDR3 is 16 amino acids. The CDR3 region has the DNA TGTGCCAGCAGCTCCCAGGGGTGTCGGAACACCGGGGAGCTGTTTTTT. Translation gives CASSSQGCRNTGELFF.

The chain has TRBV19 and TRBJ1-1; D is perhaps TRBD1 (6 bases). CDR1 LNHDA and CDR2 SQIVND come from the germline V gene (reference sequence). The V and J ends lost 2 bases and 6 bases respectively, with 13 bases between them. There are 14 residues in the CDR3. CDR3 in amino acids: CASSIQGFSPEAFF. CDR3 nucleotide sequence: TGTGCCAGTAGTATACAGGGGTTTAGTCCTGAAGCTTTCTTT.

The rearrangement links TRBV5-4 to TRBJ2-4, with no clear D. Trimming shortened V by 2 bases and J by 1 base, and 10 bases separated the two germline ends. The CDR3 sequence is 15 residues long. The germline gives CDR1 SGHNT, CDR2 YYREEE (reference sequence). The CDR3 nucleotides read TGTGCCAGCAGCTTTATGTCTAGGGCCAAAAACATTCAGTACTTC. Amino acids: CASSFMSRAKNIQYF.

The rearrangement joins TRBV25-1 to TRBJ2-7; D is perhaps TRBD1 (6 bases). Germline V gene lookup returns CDR1 MGHDK and CDR2 SYGVNS. V lost 4 bases to trimming and J lost 3 bases, with 16 bases between them. The length of the CDR3 is 15 residues. This CDR3 is CASSGSGETLYEQYF. The CDR3, as DNA: TGTGCCAGCAGTGGCTCAGGGGAGACCCTCTACGAGCAGTACTTC.